The 14 T cell receptor beta chains listed next were all sequenced from one sample in a study of cytomegalovirus exposure and HLA in healthy donors. PCR was performed using 60 Vbeta and 13 Jbeta primers. Generated by immunoSEQ multiplex PCR, the TCRdb table keeps only in-frame clones and is missing some. The sample has approximately 110,000 clones, 65% to 75% seen once; the top ten hold 9.5% to 13%. The sequencing sample was made of PBMCs. The receptors shown here come from a middle-aged man in good health and CMV-seropositive.

This chain connects TRBV4-1 to TRBJ2-7; weak D call: TRBD2 (5 bases). Trimming took off 5 bases at V and 4 bases at J, with 15 bases between the two ends. In germline, CDR1 is MGHRA, CDR2 YSYEKL. CDR3 size: 14 residues. In DNA form, the CDR3 reads TGCGCCAGCAGCTACCGTCCTGGGAGATACGAGCAGTACGTC. Encoded protein: CASSYRPGRYEQYV.

The chain uses TRBV7-2 and TRBJ2-7; D possibly corresponds to TRBD1 (5 bases). Deletions cut 2 bases from V and 3 bases from J, with 8 bases between. Germline CDR1 and CDR2: SGHTA and FQGNSA. The CDR3 runs to 13 residues. CDR3 coding DNA: TGTGCCAGCAGCTTAAGCAGGGACTACGAGCAGTACTTC. Translated: CASSLSRDYEQYF.

J is TRBJ2-2 and V is TRBV9; D not resolved. CDR3 size: 13 residues. V gave up 5 bases and J gave up 2 bases, with 7 bases separating them. Germline V CDR1 and CDR2: SGDLS, YYNGEE. The CDR3 DNA follows: TGTGCCAGCAGTCAATCCAACACCGGGGAGCTGTTTTTT. Its translation is CASSQSNTGELFF.

The V call is TRBV27, the J call TRBJ1-1; the match to TRBD1 covers 7 bases. Trimming cost V 5 bases and J 1 base; bases outside gene matches: 10. Germline V lookup: CDR1 MNHEY, CDR2 SMNVEV (reference sequence). This CDR3 is 16 amino acids long. The CDR3 coding sequence is TGTGCCAGCAGTCCCCGTCCCGGACAGGCGAACACTGAAGCTTTCTTT. This gives the protein CASSPRPGQANTEAFF.

The V gene is TRBV6-1, the J gene TRBJ2-7; TRBD1 might be the D (5 bases). The CDR3 has 13 residues. The V gene's germline CDR1 is MNHNS and CDR2 SASEGT. Trimming left V 2 bases short and J 2 bases short, with 7 bases between. The CDR3 bases are TGTGCCAGCAGTGAAAGGGGCCCCTACGAGCAGTACGTC. Its translation is CASSERGPYEQYV.

The chain employs TRBV5-4 and TRBJ2-4; the match to TRBD1 covers 11 bases. Germline V gene sequence: CDR1 SGHNT, CDR2 YYREEE (reference sequence). With 0 bases clipped from V and 5 bases from J, the junction kept 1 base outside the gene matches. This CDR3 comprises 15 residues. The CDR3 nucleotides are TGTGCCAGCAGCTTGGGGACAGGGGGCGAAAACATTCAGTACTTC. It codes for CASSLGTGGENIQYF.

The chain recombines TRBV6-1 with TRBJ1-6, with TRBD1 matching 7 bases. Germline V gene lookup returns CDR1 MNHNS and CDR2 SASEGT. This CDR3 has 17 residues. V lost 4 bases and J lost 0; bases outside the gene matches: 6. This CDR3 is CASSAGTASSYNSPLHF. The CDR3 nucleotides are TGTGCCAGCAGTGCCGGGACAGCGAGCTCCTATAATTCACCCCTCCACTTT.

CDR3 residues: CASKGQGNFDEAFF. The DNA of the CDR3 is TGTGCCAGCAAGGGGCAGGGTAATTTCGATGAAGCTTTCTTT. The rearrangement links TRBV6-1 to TRBJ1-1; TRBD1 is a possible D gene (5 bases). The CDR3 is 14 amino acids. Deletions cut 7 bases from V and 7 bases from J, with 19 bases between. CDR1 is MNHNS, CDR2 SASEGT, per germline.

The chain is built from TRBV5-1 and TRBJ1-5; 9 bases are shared with TRBD1. Germline V gives CDR1 SGHRS, CDR2 YFSETQ. The V segment lost 3 bases and the J segment 6 bases; nucleotides outside the gene matches: 4. The CDR3 loop spans 14 amino acids. Here the CDR3 DNA reads TGCGCCAGCAGCTGGACAGGGGAGGGTCAGCCCCAGCATTTT. It specifies CASSWTGEGQPQHF. The variable domain in full, completed from reference TRBV5-1 and TRBJ1-5, reads KAGVTQTPRYLIKTRGQQVTLSCSPISGHRSVSWYQQTPGQGLQFLFEYFSETQRNKGNFPGRFSGRQFSNSRSEMNVSTLELGDSALYLCASSWTGEGQPQHFGDGTRLSIL.

The chain combines TRBV28 with TRBJ1-5; 12 bases agree with TRBD1. Per the germline V gene, CDR1 is MDHEN and CDR2 is SYDVKM. The CDR3 spans 18 residues. V shed 6 bases, J shed 0 bases, and the junction held 9 bases outside the gene matches. CDR3 DNA: TGTGCCAGCAGGTCCGGGACAGGGGGCCTTTATAGCAATCAGCCCCAGCATTTT. It specifies CASRSGTGGLYSNQPQHF. The whole variable domain, filled in from reference TRBV28 and TRBJ1-5, reads DVKVTQSSRYLVKRTGEKVFLECVQDMDHENMFWYRQDPGLGLRLIYFSYDVKMKEKGDIPEGYSVSREKKERFSLILESASTNQTSMYLCASRSGTGGLYSNQPQHFGDGTRLSIL.

This clone appeared a few times. The CDR3 nucleotides are TGTGCCTGGAGCCGGGACAGGGGGCACGGCTACACCTTC. Amino acids: CAWSRDRGHGYTF. The chain is built from TRBV30 and TRBJ1-2; TRBD1 matches at 12 bases. The V gene end was trimmed by 3 bases and the J gene end by 8 bases; junction bases not matched to a gene: 4. The CDR3 has 13 residues. Germline CDR1 is GTSNPN and CDR2 is SVGIG (reference sequence).

The chain uses TRBV19 and TRBJ1-5; D might be TRBD1 (5 bases). CDR3 size: 18 residues. The V and J ends lost 0 bases and 7 bases respectively, with 22 bases between them. Germline V gene data show CDR1 as LNHDA and CDR2 as SQIVND (reference sequence). CDR3 nucleotides: TGTGCCAGTAGTATAGAAAGGGGATCCGGCGTTCAATGGCAGCCCCAGCATTTT. Translated: CASSIERGSGVQWQPQHF.

V is TRBV19 and J is TRBJ1-1, with D unresolved. Germline loops: CDR1 LNHDA, CDR2 SQIVND (reference sequence). The CDR3 spans 15 residues. Trimming removed 2 bases at V and 1 base at J, with 11 bases between. In DNA, the CDR3 is TGTGCCAGTAGTATACGTATGGGAGGGAACACTGAAGCTTTCTTT. It specifies CASSIRMGGNTEAFF. Drawing the rest from reference TRBV19 and TRBJ1-1, the complete variable domain is DGGITQSPKYLFRKEGQNVTLSCEQNLNHDAMYWYRQDPGQGLRLIYYSQIVNDFQKGDIAEGYSVSREKKESFPLTVTSAQKNPTAFYLCASSIRMGGNTEAFFGQGTRLTVV.

The chain employs TRBV5-4 and TRBJ2-1; 8 bases match TRBD2. The V gene's germline CDR1 is SGHNT and CDR2 YYREEE (reference sequence). This CDR3 contains 16 residues. Trimming cost V 4 bases and J 1 base; bases outside gene matches: 7. The CDR3 DNA reads as TGTGCCAGCAGCCCACAGGGACTAGAATCCTACAATGAGCAGTTCTTC. It specifies CASSPQGLESYNEQFF.